This T cell receptor (beta chain) was identified in a study of CD8+ T cells in alopecia areata. RNA, once extracted, was reverse transcribed into cDNA for use as the sequencing template. Using immunoSEQ multiplex PCR, the repertoire was profiled, and TCRdb retains in-frame clones only, with some absent. The sample lists roughly 76,000 clones, over 25% occurring once. Treatment here: oral pan-JAK inhibitor, 5-10 mg twice daily. The germline CDR1 and CDR2 sequences are SQVTM and ANQGSEA. The CDR3 length is 14 residues. J was trimmed by 4 bases and V by 5 bases; bases with no gene match: 6. Sequences were derived from CD8+ T cells sorted from blood, sampled at week 4, from a patient treated with tofacitinib. The chain combines TRBV29-1 with TRBJ1-2, with TRBD1 matching over 11 bases. This TCR was sampled from a human donor with alopecia areata. CDR3 sequence (DNA): TGCAGCGTTCCAGGGACAGGGGGATTCTATGGCTACACCTTC. Amino acids: CSVPGTGGFYGYTF. Drawing the rest from reference TRBV29-1 and TRBJ1-2, the complete variable domain is SAVISQKPSRDICQRGTSLTIQCQVDSQVTMMFWYRQQPGQSLTLIATANQGSEATYESGFVIDKFPISRPNLTFSTLTVSNMSPEDSSIYLCSVPGTGGFYGYTFGSGTRLTVV.